What follows are 17 T cell receptor beta chains derived from one specimen sequenced in a study of blood T cell repertoires in COVID-19. Profiling relied on immunoSEQ multiplex PCR, and the TCRdb table lists in-frame clones only, not all of them. The sample yields just over 150,000 clones, roughly 80% seen once. Sequencing was done on a sample of peripheral blood. These receptors were collected from a man between 60 and 75 years old with acute or convalescent COVID-19.

This clone was seen once. This chain links TRBV27 with TRBJ2-3; 9 positions agree with TRBD2. The V segment lost 4 bases and the J segment 0 bases; nucleotides outside the gene matches: 20. Germline loops: CDR1 MNHEY, CDR2 SMNVEV (reference sequence). The CDR3 totals 21 residues. The CDR3 DNA is TGTGCCAGCAGTTCCAGTGTCCCCAGGGCGGGAGGGCCTAGAAGCACAGATACGCAGTATTTT. Amino acid sequence: CASSSSVPRAGGPRSTDTQYF.

The chain carries TRBV14 and TRBJ2-1; 7 positions agree with TRBD1. Germline V gene sequence: CDR1 SGHDN, CDR2 FVKESK. Germline trimming cut 1 base from V and 3 bases from J; bases unmatched to any gene: 12. This CDR3 comprises 18 residues. The CDR3 loop reads CASSQGETGTAYYNEQFF. The DNA for the CDR3 is TGTGCCAGCAGCCAAGGGGAGACAGGGACGGCCTACTACAATGAGCAGTTCTTC. Together with reference TRBV14 and TRBJ2-1, the CDR3 gives the full variable domain: EAGVTQFPSHSVIEKGQTVTLRCDPISGHDNLYWYRRVMGKEIKFLLHFVKESKQDESGMPNNRFLAERTGGTYSTLKVQPAELEDSGVYFCASSQGETGTAYYNEQFFGPGTRLTVL.

V usage is TRBV3-1 (or the pseudogene TRBV3-2) and J usage is TRBJ2-1; 9 bases fit TRBD1. CDR1 and CDR2 from the germline V gene are LGHDT and YNNKEL (reference sequence). The junction had 1 base not matched to a gene; V was cut back by 6 bases and J by 10 bases. The CDR3 length is 11 residues. CDR3 region: CASRTGGEQFF. In DNA, the CDR3 is TGTGCCAGCAGGACAGGGGGAGAGCAGTTCTTC.

Here the CDR3 DNA reads TGTGCCTGGGCCCTAGCGGGACCCTACAATGAGCAGTTCTTC. Its protein product is CAWALAGPYNEQFF. The rearrangement joins TRBV30 to TRBJ2-1, with 9 positions matching TRBD2. The ends lost 5 bases at V and 2 bases at J; junction bases unmatched: 4. Germline CDR1 GTSNPN, CDR2 SVGIG (reference sequence). This CDR3 region has 14 residues.

The V gene is TRBV7-2, the J gene TRBJ1-6; the D gene is possibly TRBD1 (6 bases). CDR1 is SGHTA, CDR2 FQGNSA, per germline. Trimming pared 1 base from V and 10 bases from J, leaving 11 bases between. This CDR3 has 14 residues. The CDR3 coding sequence is TGTGCCAGCAGCTTAGGCAGGGGTATGTCACCCCTCCACTTT. Its protein product is CASSLGRGMSPLHF.

The chain joins TRBV6-6 to TRBJ1-6; TRBD1 is a possible D gene (5 bases). Per germline, CDR1 MNHNY and CDR2 SVGAGI (reference sequence). Trimming took 6 bases from V and 5 from J, leaving 11 bases between them. The CDR3 is 14 residues long. In nucleotides, the CDR3 is TGTGCCAGCAGGGACCCAGGGCATAATTCACCCCTCCACTTT. Translating it yields CASRDPGHNSPLHF.

The count of this clone is one. The genes are TRBV9 and TRBJ1-6; D is ambiguous. Germline assignment: CDR1 SGDLS and CDR2 YYNGEE. The CDR3 length is 15 residues. V was trimmed by 4 bases and J by 6 bases, leaving 14 bases between them. The CDR3: CASSPSGSLNSPLHF. The CDR3 DNA is TGTGCCAGCAGCCCCTCCGGGTCCCTTAATTCACCCCTCCACTTT.

The chain combines TRBV10-2 with TRBJ2-3; TRBD2 matches 10 bases. The CDR3 covers 16 residues. V was pared by 1 base and J by 3 bases, with 4 bases of the junction left unmatched. The germline gives CDR1 WSHSY, CDR2 SAAADI. The CDR3 bases are TGCGCCAGCAGTGAGTGGGCTAGCGGGGGAACAGATACGCAGTATTTT. It yields the protein CASSEWASGGTDTQYF.

This chain joins TRBV5-1 and TRBJ2-3; 8 nucleotides match TRBD1. V lost 2 bases, J lost 4 bases, and 9 bases stayed unmatched. CDR1 and CDR2 (germline): SGHRS, YFSETQ. CDR3 length: 16 residues. The CDR3 nucleotides read TGCGCCAGCAGCTTTGGAGGACAGGGCGGCTCAGATACGCAGTATTTT. Amino acids: CASSFGGQGGSDTQYF.

V usage is TRBV5-1 and J usage is TRBJ1-4; 7 nucleotides match TRBD1. The CDR3 is 14 residues long. The J segment lost 8 bases and the V segment lost 3 bases, leaving 7 bases of the junction unmatched. Germline values: CDR1 SGHRS, CDR2 YFSETQ. The CDR3, as DNA: TGCGCCAGCAGCTCGGACGGACAGGACGAAAAACTGTTTTTT. It translates to CASSSDGQDEKLFF.

This sequence joins TRBV6-2 or TRBV6-3 and TRBJ1-6; 7 bases are shared with TRBD1. The germline V gene encodes CDR1 MNHEY and CDR2 SVGEGT. This CDR3 has 15 residues. The V segment lost 6 bases and the J segment 7 bases; nucleotides outside the gene matches: 9. The CDR3 DNA sequence: TGTGCCAGCAGCCTTAACAGGGGCAGGAATTCACCCCTCCACTTT. It yields the protein CASSLNRGRNSPLHF.

The rearrangement joins TRBV4-2 to TRBJ1-1; D is ambiguous. The V end was cut by 1 base, the J end by 1 base, with 10 bases between. Germline V gene sequence: CDR1 LGHNA, CDR2 YNFKEQ. The CDR3 extends over 15 amino acids. The CDR3 sequence is CASSQAFRGNTEAFF. For the CDR3, the DNA is TGTGCCAGCAGCCAAGCTTTCAGAGGGAACACTGAAGCTTTCTTT.

The gene calls are TRBV5-5 and TRBJ1-3; no clear D. Trimming stripped 6 bases from V and 1 base from J, with 11 bases between. The CDR3 is made up of 14 amino acids. From germline, CDR1 is SGHKS and CDR2 YYEKEE (reference sequence). The CDR3, as DNA: TGTGCCAGCAACCTCGGGAGTTCTGGAAACACCATATATTTT. Protein: CASNLGSSGNTIYF.

The rearrangement joins TRBV5-6 to TRBJ2-7; 9 nucleotides align to TRBD2. J gave up 0 bases and V 0 bases, and 1 base lay outside the gene matches. The CDR3 consists of 15 residues. Germline CDR1 reads SGHDT; CDR2 reads YYEEEE. CDR3 sequence (DNA): TGTGCCAGCAGCTTGGGCGGGAGGGTCTCCTACGAGCAGTACTTC. Its protein product is CASSLGGRVSYEQYF.

The rearrangement links TRBV6-5 to TRBJ2-2, with D possibly being TRBD1 (5 bases). CDR1 MNHEY and CDR2 SVGAGI come from the germline V gene. The CDR3 sequence is 14 residues long. V lost 6 bases, J lost 2 bases, and 10 bases lay in between. As DNA, the CDR3 is TGTGCCAGCAGCCCCCAGGGCAACACCGGGGAGCTGTTTTTT. It encodes CASSPQGNTGELFF.

The chain has TRBV11-2 and TRBJ1-3; 8 bases line up with TRBD1. Germline V gives CDR1 SGHAT, CDR2 FQNNGV. CDR3 length: 15 amino acids. The ends lost 5 bases at V and 2 bases at J; junction bases unmatched: 5. DNA of the CDR3: TGTGCCAGCAGCCAGGACAGGGTTGCTGGAAACACCATATATTTT. This sequence encodes CASSQDRVAGNTIYF.

The chain joins TRBV4-3 to TRBJ1-5, with 10 bases identical to TRBD1. CDR1 and CDR2 (germline): LGHNA, YSLEER. V lost 0 bases, J lost 5 bases, and 10 bases stayed unmatched. CDR3 size: 18 residues. The CDR3 region is CASSQDVTGGGNHQPQHF. CDR3 nucleotides: TGCGCCAGCAGCCAAGATGTGACAGGGGGCGGTAATCATCAGCCCCAGCATTTT.